The 2 T cell receptor beta chains presented below share a single source sample, sequenced in a study of shared clonotypes between healthy human individuals. The assay was immunoSEQ multiplex PCR, and TCRdb's table has in-frame clones only and misses some. The repertoire holds about 460,000 clones, with approximately 77% as singletons. Sequencing was carried out using PBMCs. These receptors all stem from a woman aged 40 to 50 in good health. Some clones in this sample may be carry-over from other donors' samples.

The chain employs TRBV5-4 and TRBJ1-4, with D maybe TRBD1 (5 bases). Trimming stripped 4 bases from V and 5 bases from J, with 6 bases between. The CDR3 is 12 amino acids. Looked up from germline, CDR1 is SGHNT and CDR2 is YYREEE (reference sequence). The CDR3: CASSNRNEKLFF. The DNA of the CDR3 is TGTGCCAGCAGCAACAGGAATGAAAAACTGTTTTTT.

A word on this clone: A far larger clone is only one base removed, so a read error is likely. V usage is TRBV30 and J usage is TRBJ2-1; D is perhaps TRBD1 or TRBD2 (5 bases each). CDR3 length: 14 amino acids. V was trimmed by 1 base and J by 4 bases, leaving 11 bases between them. Germline CDR1 reads GTSNPN; CDR2 reads SVGIG (reference sequence). CDR3 sequence (DNA): TGTGCCTGGAGTGGGGGGATCTCTTACAATGAGCAGTTCTTC. Its translation is CAWSGGISYNEQFF.